Presented here are 18 T cell receptor beta chains from one specimen sequenced in a study of shared clonotypes between healthy human individuals. TCRdb's table, derived via immunoSEQ multiplex PCR, lists solely in-frame clones and lacks some. The table lists roughly 680,000 clones, roughly two thirds of them singletons, with around 1.8% in the top ten. The sequencing input was memory CD4+ T cells sorted from blood. Subset specified: CD45RA-negative fraction. These receptors originate from a woman younger than 45 in good health.

The CDR3 bases are TGTGCCTGGAGTGACCCCGCGGGTTCGAGCAATCAGCCCCAGCATTTT. Translated, it gives CAWSDPAGSSNQPQHF. The V gene is TRBV30, the J gene TRBJ1-5; no definite D call. Trimming shortened V by 1 base and J by 1 base, and 14 bases separated the two germline ends. Germline CDR1 reads GTSNPN; CDR2 reads SVGIG (reference sequence). This CDR3 is 16 amino acids long.

This clone was observed many times. The gene calls are TRBV28 and TRBJ1-3; 9 nucleotides align to TRBD1. CDR1 MDHEN and CDR2 SYDVKM come from the germline V gene. This CDR3 is built from 14 residues. V dropped 5 bases and J dropped 5; count of bases not matched to a gene: 4. In DNA, the CDR3 is TGTGCCAGCAGTGGACAGGGGAGGAGAAACACCATATATTTT. Its protein product is CASSGQGRRNTIYF.

The rearrangement uses TRBV29-1 and TRBJ2-3, with 10 bases aligning to TRBD2. V shed 7 bases and J 10 bases; nucleotides not matched to a gene: 8. Germline-derived CDR1 and CDR2 are SQVTM and ANQGSEA. CDR3 length equals 12 residues. In nucleotides, the CDR3 is TGCAGCGCTGGGACTAGCGAGAGGGCGCAGTATTTT. It encodes CSAGTSERAQYF.

This rearrangement joins TRBV4-2 to TRBJ1-3; weak D call: TRBD1 (5 bases). CDR1 is LGHNA and CDR2 is YNFKEQ in the germline V gene. Trimming removed 4 bases from V and 0 bases from J, with 13 bases in between. This CDR3 is 16 amino acids long. The CDR3 sequence: CASSLPGSHSGNTIYF. The CDR3, as DNA: TGTGCCAGCAGCCTTCCAGGGTCCCACTCTGGAAACACCATATATTTT.

This clone has a handful of counts. V and J are TRBV7-7 and TRBJ2-5; 7 bases agree with TRBD1. The better agreement between TRBJ2-7 and the DNA end casts doubt on the J call. The CDR3 loop spans 15 amino acids. CDR1 and CDR2 (germline): SSHAT, FNYEAQ (reference sequence). CDR3 loop: CASSPGTDPAYEQYF. In DNA, the CDR3 is TGTGCCAGCAGCCCCGGGACAGATCCTGCCTACGAGCAGTACTTC.

The chain links TRBV28 to TRBJ1-3; D remains unclear. V lost 2 bases and J 1 base, leaving 9 bases between the germline ends. Germline-derived CDR1 and CDR2 are MDHEN and SYDVKM. The CDR3 extends over 15 amino acids. The CDR3 nucleotides read TGTGCCAGCAGTTTAGGACGGATTTCTGGAAACACCATATATTTT. It yields the protein CASSLGRISGNTIYF. Variable domain in full (rest from reference TRBV28 and TRBJ1-3): DVKVTQSSRYLVKRTGEKVFLECVQDMDHENMFWYRQDPGLGLRLIYFSYDVKMKEKGDIPEGYSVSREKKERFSLILESASTNQTSMYLCASSLGRISGNTIYFGEGSWLTVV.

The gene calls are TRBV4-1 and TRBJ1-2; D is unresolved. V was trimmed by 4 bases and J by 8 bases, leaving 17 bases between them. The CDR3 is 14 amino acids. Germline V gene data show CDR1 as MGHRA and CDR2 as YSYEKL. CDR3 region: CASSLTTGKDGYTF. The DNA of the CDR3 is TGCGCCAGCAGCCTTACGACGGGGAAGGACGGCTACACCTTC.

In this sample, this clone turned up a few times. This chain links TRBV6-1 with TRBJ2-2; D remains ambiguous. Trimming left V 7 bases short and J 5 bases short, with 8 bases between. Germline V gene data show CDR1 as MNHNS and CDR2 as SASEGT. The CDR3 runs 12 residues. The CDR3 region has the DNA TGTGCCAGCATCAACCCGACCGGGGAGCTGTTTTTT. Residues: CASINPTGELFF.

This clone was counted a few times. The rearrangement joins TRBV6-6 to TRBJ1-2, with D possibly matching TRBD1 (6 bases). CDR3 length equals 12 residues. V lost 5 bases and J 4 bases, leaving 8 bases between the germline ends. From germline, CDR1 is MNHNY and CDR2 SVGAGI (reference sequence). CDR3 protein: CASSQDSYGYTF. The CDR3 DNA reads TGTGCCAGCAGTCAGGACAGCTATGGCTACACCTTC.

This clone has a handful of counts. The CDR3, as DNA: TGTGCCAGCAGCTTATGGACAATGGAGAACACTGAAGCTTTCTTT. It translates to CASSLWTMENTEAFF. The rearrangement uses TRBV7-9 and TRBJ1-1; D might be TRBD1 (5 bases). There are 15 residues in the CDR3. The germline CDR1 and CDR2 sequences are SEHNR and FQNEAQ (reference sequence). V was clipped by 2 bases and J by 1 base, with 11 bases between them. Full variable domain (missing parts from reference TRBV7-9 and TRBJ1-1): DTGVSQNPRHKITKRGQNVTFRCDPISEHNRLYWYRQTLGQGPEFLTYFQNEAQLEKSRLLSDRFSAERPKGSFSTLEIQRTEQGDSAMYLCASSLWTMENTEAFFGQGTRLTVV.

This chain links TRBV7-9 with TRBJ1-2; D is undetermined. V lost 4 bases, J lost 6 bases, and 9 bases lay in between. Germline loops: CDR1 SEHNR, CDR2 FQNEAQ (reference sequence). This CDR3 spans 12 amino acids. CDR3 residues: CASSSDLNGYTF. DNA for the CDR3: TGTGCCAGCAGCTCCGACCTGAATGGCTACACCTTC.

The rearrangement joins TRBV28 to TRBJ2-3; D may be TRBD2 (5 bases). V was cut by 8 bases and J by 2 bases, with 14 bases left in between. Germline CDR1 MDHEN, CDR2 SYDVKM. The CDR3 has 14 residues. DNA of the CDR3: TGTGCCAGCCGAGCGGCGACCAACACAGATACGCAGTATTTT. It codes for CASRAATNTDTQYF. The full variable domain, in which reference TRBV28 and TRBJ2-3 provide the parts outside the CDR3, is DVKVTQSSRYLVKRTGEKVFLECVQDMDHENMFWYRQDPGLGLRLIYFSYDVKMKEKGDIPEGYSVSREKKERFSLILESASTNQTSMYLCASRAATNTDTQYFGPGTRLTVL.

The rearrangement uses TRBV5-1 and TRBJ1-2; 7 bases match TRBD1. This CDR3 region has 14 residues. J gave up 6 bases and V 4 bases, and 9 bases lay outside the gene matches. Per the germline V gene, CDR1 is SGHRS and CDR2 is YFSETQ. CDR3 bases: TGCGCCAGCAGCGCCCACAGGGGAGAGGATGGCTACACCTTC. Translated, it gives CASSAHRGEDGYTF.

This clone appeared a few times. The V and J genes are TRBV14 and TRBJ2-7; unclear D gene. CDR1 is SGHDN and CDR2 is FVKESK in the germline V gene. This CDR3 comprises 11 residues. The V end lost 6 bases, the J end lost 4 bases, and 7 bases lay between the germline ends. CDR3 DNA: TGTGCCAGCAGTGCACAGTACGAGCAGTACTTC. Its translation is CASSAQYEQYF.

The chain has TRBV28 and TRBJ2-5, with D perhaps TRBD1 (5 bases). Per the germline V gene, CDR1 is MDHEN and CDR2 is SYDVKM. V was pared by 5 bases and J by 1 base, with 11 bases between. The CDR3 length is 14 residues. CDR3 coding DNA: TGTGCCAGCAGTCCCCGACAGACCCAAGAGACCCAGTACTTC. It codes for CASSPRQTQETQYF. Full variable domain (remainder filled in from reference TRBV28 and TRBJ2-5): DVKVTQSSRYLVKRTGEKVFLECVQDMDHENMFWYRQDPGLGLRLIYFSYDVKMKEKGDIPEGYSVSREKKERFSLILESASTNQTSMYLCASSPRQTQETQYFGPGTRLLVL.

CDR3 region: CSVEVGAGSTEAFF. The CDR3 coding sequence is TGCAGCGTTGAAGTGGGGGCAGGGAGTACTGAAGCTTTCTTT. The chain recombines TRBV29-1 with TRBJ1-1; D possibly corresponds to TRBD1 (6 bases). The CDR3 runs to 14 residues. Per the germline V gene, CDR1 is SQVTM and CDR2 is ANQGSEA. The V end lost 1 base, the J end lost 5 bases, and 14 bases lay between the germline ends.

The chain couples TRBV28 to TRBJ1-5, with D unclear. CDR1 and CDR2 (germline): MDHEN, SYDVKM. The CDR3 is 15 amino acids. V lost 8 bases to trimming and J lost 2 bases, with 16 bases between them. The CDR3 region has the DNA TGTGCCAGCCTAATACGGTCCGGTCGCAATCAGCCCCAGCATTTT. Its protein product is CASLIRSGRNQPQHF.

The chain recombines TRBV6-5 with TRBJ1-2; 9 positions agree with TRBD1. There are 14 residues in the CDR3. Germline trimming cut 10 bases from V and 8 bases from J; bases unmatched to any gene: 14. CDR1 and CDR2 from the germline V gene are MNHEY and SVGAGI. This CDR3 reads CATHTTGGVGGYTF. Written as DNA, the CDR3 is TGTGCCACCCACACTACAGGGGGCGTTGGGGGCTACACCTTC.